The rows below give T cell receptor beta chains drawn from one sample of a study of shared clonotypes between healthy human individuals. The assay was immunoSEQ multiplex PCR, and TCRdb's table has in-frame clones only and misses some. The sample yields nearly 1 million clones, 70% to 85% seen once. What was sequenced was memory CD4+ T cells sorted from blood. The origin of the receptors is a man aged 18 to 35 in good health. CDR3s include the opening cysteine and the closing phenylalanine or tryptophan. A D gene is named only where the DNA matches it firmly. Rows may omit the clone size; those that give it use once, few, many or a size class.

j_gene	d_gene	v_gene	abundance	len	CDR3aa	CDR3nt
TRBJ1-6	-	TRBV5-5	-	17	CASSHAGPSSYNSPLHF	TGTGCCAGCAGCCATGCGGGGCCGAGCTCCTATAATTCACCCCTCCACTTT
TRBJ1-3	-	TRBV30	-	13	CAWRPHSGNTIYF	TGTGCCTGGAGACCGCACTCTGGAAACACCATATATTTT
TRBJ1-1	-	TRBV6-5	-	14	CASSYDGGNTEAFF	TGTGCCAGCAGTTACGACGGAGGGAACACTGAAGCTTTCTTT
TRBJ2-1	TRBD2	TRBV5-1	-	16	CASSFRAGEYPGEQFF	TGCGCCAGCAGCTTTAGGGCGGGAGAGTATCCGGGTGAGCAGTTCTTC
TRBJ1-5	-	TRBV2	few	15	CASSISFGGDQPQHF	TGTGCCAGCAGTATAAGTTTCGGGGGTGATCAGCCCCAGCATTTT
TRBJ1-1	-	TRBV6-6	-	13	CASNWRDDTEAFF	TGTGCCAGCAACTGGCGGGATGATACTGAAGCTTTCTTT
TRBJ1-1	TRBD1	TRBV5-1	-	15	CASSFEGTGNTEAFF	TGCGCCAGCAGCTTTGAGGGGACAGGGAACACTGAAGCTTTCTTT
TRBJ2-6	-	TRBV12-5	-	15	CASAVVPSGANVLTF	TGTGCTAGTGCCGTCGTGCCCTCTGGGGCCAACGTCCTGACTTTC
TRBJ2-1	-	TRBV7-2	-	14	CASSSSGWYNEQFF	TGTGCCAGCAGCTCAAGCGGGTGGTACAATGAGCAGTTCTTC
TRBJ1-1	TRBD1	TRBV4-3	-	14	CASSQLPGTGDSFF	TGCGCCAGCAGCCAACTACCCGGGACAGGGGATTCTTTCTTT
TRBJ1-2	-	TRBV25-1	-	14	CASSEDSSNYGYTF	TGTGCCAGCAGTGAGGACAGCTCTAACTATGGCTACACCTTC
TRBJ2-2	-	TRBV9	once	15	CASSVSADRTGELFF	TGTGCCAGCAGCGTTTCTGCGGACCGCACCGGGGAGCTGTTTTTT
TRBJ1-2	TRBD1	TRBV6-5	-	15	CASSPRDRGPVGDTF	TGTGCCAGCAGCCCCCGAGACAGGGGGCCCGTTGGTGACACCTTC
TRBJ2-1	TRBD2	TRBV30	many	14	CAWSGGLAGAEQFF	TGTGCCTGGAGTGGGGGACTAGCGGGAGCAGAGCAGTTCTTC
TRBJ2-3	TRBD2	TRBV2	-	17	CASRLYSGGDRTDTQYF	TGTGCCAGCAGGCTGTATAGCGGGGGGGACCGCACAGATACGCAGTATTTT
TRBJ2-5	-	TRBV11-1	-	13	CASSPGFEETQYF	TGTGCCAGCAGCCCCGGGTTTGAGGAGACCCAGTACTTC
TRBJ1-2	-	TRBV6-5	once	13	CASSYDAIGGYTF	TGTGCCAGCAGTTACGATGCCATAGGTGGCTACACCTTC
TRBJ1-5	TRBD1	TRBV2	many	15	CASRSDRGGNQPQHF	TGTGCCAGCAGGAGCGACAGGGGTGGGAATCAGCCCCAGCATTTT
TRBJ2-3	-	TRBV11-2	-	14	CASSAQGQADTQYF	TGTGCCAGCAGCGCCCAGGGGCAGGCAGATACGCAGTATTTT
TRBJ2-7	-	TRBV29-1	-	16	CSVETGSVEGVYEQYF	TGCAGCGTTGAAACGGGGAGTGTTGAGGGGGTTTACGAGCAGTACTTC
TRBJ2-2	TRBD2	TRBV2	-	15	CASDRGREDTGELFF	TGTGCCAGTGACCGGGGGAGGGAGGACACCGGGGAGCTGTTTTTT
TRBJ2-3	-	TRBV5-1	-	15	CASSLVADSSDTQYF	TGCGCCAGCAGCTTGGTTGCGGATTCGTCAGATACGCAGTATTTT
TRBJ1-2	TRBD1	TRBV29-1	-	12	CSGQGTGGGYTF	TGCAGCGGCCAAGGGACAGGAGGCGGCTACACCTTC
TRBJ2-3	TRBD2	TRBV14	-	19	CASSLGLAGPAPSTDTQYF	TGTGCCAGCAGCCTGGGGCTAGCGGGGCCGGCCCCTAGCACAGATACGCAGTATTTT
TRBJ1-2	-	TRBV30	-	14	CAWSETGGFYGYTF	TGTGCCTGGAGCGAAACGGGGGGGTTCTATGGCTACACCTTC
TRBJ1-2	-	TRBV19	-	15	CASSFSSPASYGYTF	TGTGCCAGTAGTTTCTCTTCACCAGCCTCTTATGGCTACACCTTC
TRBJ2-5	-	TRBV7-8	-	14	CASSFTGGGETQYF	TGTGCCAGCAGTTTCACGGGGGGCGGGGAGACCCAGTACTTC
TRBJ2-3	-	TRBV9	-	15	CASSVGGLPGDTQYF	TGTGCCAGCAGCGTAGGGGGACTTCCGGGAGATACGCAGTATTTT
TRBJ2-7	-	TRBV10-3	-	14	CAISESHSSYEQYF	TGTGCCATCAGTGAGTCCCACAGCTCCTACGAGCAGTACTTC
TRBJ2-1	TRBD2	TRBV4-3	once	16	CASSQDYGLAGNEQFF	TGCGCCAGCAGCCAAGATTATGGACTAGCGGGAAATGAGCAGTTCTTC
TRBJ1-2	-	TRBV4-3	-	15	CASSQEFGGADGYTF	TGCGCCAGCAGCCAAGAATTCGGAGGGGCCGATGGCTACACCTTC